What follows are 16 T cell receptor beta chains derived from one specimen sequenced in a study of T cells after yellow fever vaccination. Via MiXCR, TCRdb re-called the 5' RACE reads, giving one row per CDR3 protein. Of 360,000 or so distinct CDR3 sequences listed, around a tenth are singletons. The material sequenced was PBMCs, taken on the day of the first yellow fever vaccination. The receptors come from a man younger than 30 who received the YFV17D yellow fever vaccine.

CDR3 DNA sequence: TGTGCCAGCAGCTCAATGAATTTGGGGGGGGAAGAGACCCAGTACTTC. Translated, it gives CASSSMNLGGEETQYF. The gene calls are TRBV7-2 and TRBJ2-5; TRBD2 agrees at 7 bases. CDR1 SGHTA and CDR2 FQGNSA come from the germline V gene. The CDR3 spans 16 residues. The junction had 11 bases not matched to a gene; V was cut back by 4 bases and J by 3 bases.

The chain combines TRBV4-1 with TRBJ2-3, with D perhaps matching TRBD1 (5 bases). This CDR3 region has 18 residues. Per the germline V gene, CDR1 is MGHRA and CDR2 is YSYEKL. Trimming shortened V by 1 base and J by 1 base, and 18 bases separated the two germline ends. CDR3 bases: TGCGCCAGCAGCCAAGGTCGTCCCCAGGGCCCGCGCACAGATACGCAGTATTTT. Translation gives CASSQGRPQGPRTDTQYF.

This clonotype has a handful of counts. The chain's CDR3 is CAISDDRVSADTQYF. The CDR3 DNA reads TGTGCCATCAGTGACGACAGGGTGAGCGCAGATACGCAGTATTTT. This chain links TRBV10-3 with TRBJ2-3, with 7 bases identical to TRBD1. This CDR3 has 15 amino acids. CDR1 is ENHRY and CDR2 is SYGVKD in the germline V gene. V trimming: 3 bases; J trimming: 4 bases; junction bases outside the gene matches: 7.

This clonotype was counted ten times or more. This rearrangement joins TRBV12-3 or TRBV12-4 to TRBJ2-3, with TRBD2 identical over 11 bases. The CDR3 loop spans 17 amino acids. J was trimmed by 0 bases and V by 4 bases; bases with no gene match: 6. The CDR3 DNA reads TGTGCCAGCAGTTCTACTAGCGGGGGTACTAGCACAGATACGCAGTATTTT. Amino acids: CASSSTSGGTSTDTQYF.

The rearrangement uses TRBV20-1 and TRBJ2-1; TRBD2 matches 11 bases. CDR1 and CDR2 from the germline V gene are DFQATT and SNEGSKA (reference sequence). The CDR3 covers 15 residues. The J segment lost 8 bases and the V segment lost 0 bases, leaving 6 bases of the junction unmatched. The CDR3: CSARDLAGGGHEQFF. As DNA, the CDR3 is TGCAGTGCTAGAGATCTAGCGGGGGGCGGTCATGAGCAGTTCTTC.

In this sample, this clonotype turned up many times. The chain combines TRBV12-3 or TRBV12-4 with TRBJ2-3; TRBD1 is a possible D gene (5 bases). Trimming shortened V by 6 bases and J by 3 bases, and 22 bases separated the two germline ends. The CDR3 length is 17 residues. The CDR3 here is CASSNSKQVLLTDTQYF. The CDR3, as DNA: TGTGCCAGCAGCAATTCAAAACAGGTTTTACTGACAGATACGCAGTATTTT.

The sample holds a few counts of this clonotype. The genes are TRBV7-2 and TRBJ1-4; the D gene is possibly TRBD1 (5 bases). Per germline, CDR1 SGHTA and CDR2 FQGNSA. Between the trimmed V and J ends, which lost 3 bases and 10 bases, there was a span of 15 bases. The CDR3 contains 14 residues. The CDR3 DNA follows: TGTGCCAGCAGCTTGCGGGGGGGGAACGGAAAACTGTTTTTT. Translation gives CASSLRGGNGKLFF.

There are a few counts of this clonotype. V is TRBV20-1 and J is TRBJ2-1, with TRBD1 identical over 7 bases. In germline, CDR1 is DFQATT, CDR2 SNEGSKA (reference sequence). This CDR3 is built from 15 residues. V was clipped by 3 bases and J by 4 bases; unmatched bases: 9. CDR3 in DNA: TGCAGTGCTAGTTCTACCGGGACAGTATACAATGAGCAGTTCTTC. Translating gives CSASSTGTVYNEQFF.

On this clonotype itself: This may be a read error, as it is one base from a much larger clone. This chain connects TRBV5-1 to TRBJ2-5; tentatively, D is TRBD2 (6 bases). The CDR3 contains 14 residues. Looked up from germline, CDR1 is SGHRS and CDR2 is YFSETQ. Here the CDR3 DNA reads TGCGCCGGCAGCCTGGGACTTCTGGGAGAGACCCAGTACTTC. It codes for CAGSLGLLGETQYF.

Only a few counts were recorded for this clonotype. The chain joins TRBV15 to TRBJ2-1; tentative D call: TRBD1 (5 bases). V was shortened by 3 bases and J by 8 bases, with 14 bases between the two germline ends. The CDR3 length is 14 residues. Germline V gene data show CDR1 as LNHNV and CDR2 as YYDKDF (reference sequence). The CDR3 protein is CATSRPLGHDEQFF. The CDR3 coding sequence is TGTGCCACCAGCAGGCCCCTGGGGCACGATGAGCAGTTCTTC.

This clonotype has just a few counts. V gene TRBV6-2 or TRBV6-3 combines with J gene TRBJ1-6; D gene uncertain. The CDR3 has 13 amino acids. The V end lost 6 bases, the J end lost 8 bases, and 11 bases lay between the germline ends. Germline values: CDR1 MNHEY, CDR2 SVGEGT. The CDR3 DNA sequence: TGTGCCAGCAGCCTTTGGACGGATTCACCCCTCCACTTT. This translates into CASSLWTDSPLHF.

This clonotype was found many times. This rearrangement joins TRBV20-1 to TRBJ2-7; 7 bases match TRBD1. CDR3 length equals 14 residues. CDR1 DFQATT and CDR2 SNEGSKA come from the germline V gene (reference sequence). The V gene end was trimmed by 2 bases and the J gene end by 1 base; junction bases not matched to a gene: 5. The CDR3 here is CSARLQGESYEQYF. The CDR3, as DNA: TGCAGTGCTAGACTCCAGGGGGAATCCTACGAGCAGTACTTC.

This clonotype occurred a few times. V and J are TRBV18 and TRBJ2-3; 10 bases agree with TRBD2. Germline CDR1 and CDR2: KGHSH and LQKENI. The junction had 6 bases not matched to a gene; V was cut back by 10 bases and J by 2 bases. The CDR3 consists of 14 residues. CDR3 bases: TGTGCCACAATACTAGCGGGGATCACAGATACGCAGTATTTT. Its protein is CATILAGITDTQYF.

This clonotype was counted a few times. The chain joins TRBV5-1 to TRBJ2-3, with D tentatively TRBD2 (5 bases). This CDR3 contains 15 residues. Trimming removed 1 base at V and 2 bases at J, with 11 bases between. CDR1 and CDR2 (germline): SGHRS, YFSETQ. CDR3 DNA sequence: TGCGCCAGCAGCTTGCAGGCGGGCACCACAGATACGCAGTATTTT. This encodes CASSLQAGTTDTQYF.

The V gene is TRBV18, the J gene TRBJ2-1; tentatively, D is TRBD2 (6 bases). V gave up 4 bases and J gave up 6 bases, with 10 bases separating them. There are 13 residues in the CDR3. Germline V gene data show CDR1 as KGHSH and CDR2 as LQKENI. In DNA form, the CDR3 reads TGTGCCAGCTCACTAGGGACTGCCAATGAGCAGTTCTTC. Its translation is CASSLGTANEQFF.

This clonotype has at least ten counts. CDR3 in amino acids: CASSLKHASGGFQETQYF. The CDR3 bases are TGTGCCAGCAGCCTCAAACACGCTAGCGGGGGGTTCCAAGAGACCCAGTACTTC. This chain uses TRBV9 with TRBJ2-5; 11 nucleotides agree with TRBD2. V shed 4 bases and J 1 base; nucleotides not matched to a gene: 12. The CDR3 spans 18 residues. The germline V gene has CDR1 SGDLS and CDR2 YYNGEE.